This paragraph reports one T cell receptor beta chain. Germline-derived CDR1 and CDR2 are SGHTA and FQGNSA. There are 15 residues in the CDR3. V lost 4 bases and J 1 base, leaving 13 bases between the germline ends. TCRdb called the RT-PCR reads again in MiXCR, with one record for every CDR3 protein. The table lists about 700,000 distinct CDR3 sequences, 14% of them singletons. Sample: memory CD4+ T cells from blood. The receptor was derived from a female donor in good health, serving as a healthy control. V usage is TRBV7-2 and J usage is TRBJ1-1; possibly TRBD1 for D (6 bases). The CDR3 DNA follows: TGTGCCAGCAGCTACCAATGGGGGGCGAACACTGAAGCTTTCTTT. As protein: CASSYQWGANTEAFF.